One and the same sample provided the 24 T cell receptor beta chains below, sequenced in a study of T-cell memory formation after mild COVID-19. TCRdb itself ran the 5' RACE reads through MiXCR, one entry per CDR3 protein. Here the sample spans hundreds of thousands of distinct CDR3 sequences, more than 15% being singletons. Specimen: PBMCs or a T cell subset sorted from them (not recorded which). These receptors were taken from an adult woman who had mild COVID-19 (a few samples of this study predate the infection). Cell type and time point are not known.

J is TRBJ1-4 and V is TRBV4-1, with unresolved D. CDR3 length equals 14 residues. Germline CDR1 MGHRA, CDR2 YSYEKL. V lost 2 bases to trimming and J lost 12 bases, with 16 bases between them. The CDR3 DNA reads TGCGCCAGCAGCCAATCTACCGGGCTCCCGGAACTGTTTTTT. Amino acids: CASSQSTGLPELFF.

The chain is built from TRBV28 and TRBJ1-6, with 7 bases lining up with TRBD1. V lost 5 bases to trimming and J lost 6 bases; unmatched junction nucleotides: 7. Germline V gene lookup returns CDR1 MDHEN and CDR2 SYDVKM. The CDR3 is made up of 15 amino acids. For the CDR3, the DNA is TGTGCCAGCAGTCCCCGGGACAGACGTAATTCACCCCTCCACTTT. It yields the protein CASSPRDRRNSPLHF. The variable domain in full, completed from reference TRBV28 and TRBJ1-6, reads DVKVTQSSRYLVKRTGEKVFLECVQDMDHENMFWYRQDPGLGLRLIYFSYDVKMKEKGDIPEGYSVSREKKERFSLILESASTNQTSMYLCASSPRDRRNSPLHFGNGTRLTVT.

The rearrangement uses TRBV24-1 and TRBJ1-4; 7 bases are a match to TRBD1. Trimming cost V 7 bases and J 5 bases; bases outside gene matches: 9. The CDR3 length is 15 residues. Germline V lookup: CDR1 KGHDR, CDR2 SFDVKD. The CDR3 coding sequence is TGTGCCACCAGCCGGACCGGGACAGAAAATGAAAAACTGTTTTTT. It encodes CATSRTGTENEKLFF.

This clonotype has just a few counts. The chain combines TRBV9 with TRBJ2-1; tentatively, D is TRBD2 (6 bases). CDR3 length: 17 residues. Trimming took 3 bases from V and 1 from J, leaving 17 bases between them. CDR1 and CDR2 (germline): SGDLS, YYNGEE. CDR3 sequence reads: CASSGGVEGSSYNEQFF. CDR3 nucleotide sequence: TGTGCCAGCAGCGGCGGGGTGGAGGGGAGTTCCTACAATGAGCAGTTCTTC.

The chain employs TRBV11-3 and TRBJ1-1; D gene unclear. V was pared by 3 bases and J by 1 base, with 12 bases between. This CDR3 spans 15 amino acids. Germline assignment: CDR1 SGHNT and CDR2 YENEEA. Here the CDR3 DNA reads TGTGCCAGCAGCTTTAGTTGGTATGGGAACACTGAAGCTTTCTTT. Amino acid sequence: CASSFSWYGNTEAFF.

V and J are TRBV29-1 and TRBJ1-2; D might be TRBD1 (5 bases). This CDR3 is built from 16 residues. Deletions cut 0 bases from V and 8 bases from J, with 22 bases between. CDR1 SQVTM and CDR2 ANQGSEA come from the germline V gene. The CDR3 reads CSVEDTTRTGRKGYTF. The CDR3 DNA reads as TGCAGCGTTGAAGACACCACCAGAACGGGACGGAAAGGCTACACCTTC.

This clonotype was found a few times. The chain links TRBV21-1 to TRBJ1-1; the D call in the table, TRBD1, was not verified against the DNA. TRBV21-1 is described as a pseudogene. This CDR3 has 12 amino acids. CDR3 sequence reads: CASSWGSPGAFF. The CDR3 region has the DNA TGTGCCAGCAGCTGGGGGTCACCTGGGGCTTTCTTT.

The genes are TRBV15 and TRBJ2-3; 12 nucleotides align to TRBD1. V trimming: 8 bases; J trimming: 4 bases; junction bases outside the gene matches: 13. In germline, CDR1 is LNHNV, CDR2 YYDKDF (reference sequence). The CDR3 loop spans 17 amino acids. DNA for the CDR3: TGTGCCACCCTTCGCCGGGACAGGGGGCGCGGGGCAGATACGCAGTATTTT. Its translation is CATLRRDRGRGADTQYF.

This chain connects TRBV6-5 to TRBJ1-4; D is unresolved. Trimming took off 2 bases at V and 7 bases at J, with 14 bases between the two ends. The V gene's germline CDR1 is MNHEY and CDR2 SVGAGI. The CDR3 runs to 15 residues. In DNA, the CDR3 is TGTGCCAGCAGTTACCGTCCTCACGGAGTTGAAAAACTGTTTTTT. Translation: CASSYRPHGVEKLFF.

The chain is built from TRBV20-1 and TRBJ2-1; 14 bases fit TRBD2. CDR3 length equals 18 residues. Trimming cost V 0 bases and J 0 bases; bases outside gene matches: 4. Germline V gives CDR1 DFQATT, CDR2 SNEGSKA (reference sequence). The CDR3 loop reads CSARDPGTSGSSYNEQFF. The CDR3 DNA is TGCAGTGCTAGAGACCCCGGGACTAGCGGGAGCTCCTACAATGAGCAGTTCTTC.

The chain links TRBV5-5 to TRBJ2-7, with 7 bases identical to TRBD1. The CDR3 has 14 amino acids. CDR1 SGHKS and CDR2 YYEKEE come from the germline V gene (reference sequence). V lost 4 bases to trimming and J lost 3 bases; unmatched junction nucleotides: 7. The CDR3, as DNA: TGTGCCAGCAGCAAACCGGGACAGAGCTACGAGCAGTACTTC. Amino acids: CASSKPGQSYEQYF.

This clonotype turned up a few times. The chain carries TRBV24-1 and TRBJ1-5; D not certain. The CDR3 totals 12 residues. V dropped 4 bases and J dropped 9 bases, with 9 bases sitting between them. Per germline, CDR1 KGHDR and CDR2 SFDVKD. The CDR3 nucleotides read TGTGCCACCAGTGAAGGTGGAAGGCCCCAGCATTTT. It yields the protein CATSEGGRPQHF.

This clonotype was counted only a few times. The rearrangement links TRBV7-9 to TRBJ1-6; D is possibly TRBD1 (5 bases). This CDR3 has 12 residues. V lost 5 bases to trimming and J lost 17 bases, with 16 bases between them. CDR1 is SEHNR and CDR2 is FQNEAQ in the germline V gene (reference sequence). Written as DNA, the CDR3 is TGTGCCAGCAGCACCTCCCGGGACCCCGTCCACTTT. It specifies CASSTSRDPVHF.

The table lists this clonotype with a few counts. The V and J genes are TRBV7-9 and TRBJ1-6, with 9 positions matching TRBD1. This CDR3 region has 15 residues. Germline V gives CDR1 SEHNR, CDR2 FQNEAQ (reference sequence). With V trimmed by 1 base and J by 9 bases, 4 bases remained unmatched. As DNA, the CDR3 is TGTGCCAGCAGCTTAGGGAGACAGGGGGTTTCACCCCTCCACTTT. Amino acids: CASSLGRQGVSPLHF.

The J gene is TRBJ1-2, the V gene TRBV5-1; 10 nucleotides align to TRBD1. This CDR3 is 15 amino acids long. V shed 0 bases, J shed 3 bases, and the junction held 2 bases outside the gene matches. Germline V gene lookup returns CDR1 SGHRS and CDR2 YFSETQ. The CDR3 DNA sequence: TGCGCCAGCAGCTTGGGGGGGACAGGGGACTATGGCTACACCTTC. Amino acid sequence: CASSLGGTGDYGYTF.

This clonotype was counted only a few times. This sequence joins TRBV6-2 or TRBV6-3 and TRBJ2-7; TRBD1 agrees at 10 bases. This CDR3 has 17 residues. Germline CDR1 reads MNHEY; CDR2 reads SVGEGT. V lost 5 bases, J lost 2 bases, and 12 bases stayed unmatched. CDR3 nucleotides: TGTGCCAGCAGTCTCTCCTTCGACAGGGGGCGGCCCTACGAGCAGTACTTC. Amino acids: CASSLSFDRGRPYEQYF.

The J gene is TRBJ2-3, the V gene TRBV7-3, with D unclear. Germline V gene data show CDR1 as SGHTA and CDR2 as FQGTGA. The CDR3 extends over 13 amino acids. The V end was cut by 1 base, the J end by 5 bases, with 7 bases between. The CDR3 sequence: CASSLNPGDTQYF. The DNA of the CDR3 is TGTGCCAGCAGCTTAAACCCGGGAGATACGCAGTATTTT.

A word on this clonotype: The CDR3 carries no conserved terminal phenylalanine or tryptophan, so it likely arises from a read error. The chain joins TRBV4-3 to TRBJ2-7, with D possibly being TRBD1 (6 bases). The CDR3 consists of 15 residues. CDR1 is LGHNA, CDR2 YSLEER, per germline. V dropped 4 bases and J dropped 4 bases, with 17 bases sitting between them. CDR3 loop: CASSPGGGRVYEQYS. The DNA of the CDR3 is TGCGCCAGCAGCCCAGGTGGGGGCAGGGTGTACGAGCAGTACTCC.

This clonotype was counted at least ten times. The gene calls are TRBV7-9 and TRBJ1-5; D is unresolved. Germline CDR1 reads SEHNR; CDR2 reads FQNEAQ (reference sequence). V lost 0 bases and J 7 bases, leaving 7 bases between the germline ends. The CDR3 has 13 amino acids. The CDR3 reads CASSLAAGQPQHF. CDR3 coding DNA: TGTGCCAGCAGCTTAGCGGCGGGACAGCCCCAGCATTTT.

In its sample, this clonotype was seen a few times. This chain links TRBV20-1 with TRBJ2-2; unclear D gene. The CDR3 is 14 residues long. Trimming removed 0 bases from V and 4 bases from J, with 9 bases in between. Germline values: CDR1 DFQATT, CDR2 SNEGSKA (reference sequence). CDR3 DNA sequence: TGCAGTGCTAGAGATCGAAGGGCCACCGGGGAGCTGTTTTTT. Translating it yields CSARDRRATGELFF.

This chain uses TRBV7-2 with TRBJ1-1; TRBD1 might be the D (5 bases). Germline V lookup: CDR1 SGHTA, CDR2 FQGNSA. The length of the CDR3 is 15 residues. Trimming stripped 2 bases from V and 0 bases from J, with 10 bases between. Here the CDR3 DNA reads TGTGCCAGCAGCTTATCTCGGGGCATGAACACTGAAGCTTTCTTT. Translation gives CASSLSRGMNTEAFF.

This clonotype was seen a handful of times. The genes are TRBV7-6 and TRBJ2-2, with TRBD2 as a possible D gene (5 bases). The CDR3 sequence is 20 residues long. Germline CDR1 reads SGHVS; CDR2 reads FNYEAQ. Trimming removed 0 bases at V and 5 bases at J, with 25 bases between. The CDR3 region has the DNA TGTGCCAGCAGCTTAGCGAGCCTTCGATGGGGAGAGAGAAGGACCGGGGAGCTGTTTTTT. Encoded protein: CASSLASLRWGERRTGELFF.

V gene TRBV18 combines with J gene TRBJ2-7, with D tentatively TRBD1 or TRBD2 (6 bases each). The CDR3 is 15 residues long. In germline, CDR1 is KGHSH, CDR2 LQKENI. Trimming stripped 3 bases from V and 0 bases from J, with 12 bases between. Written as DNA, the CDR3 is TGTGCCAGCTCACCCATGGGGGGCTCCTCCTACGAGCAGTACTTC. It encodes CASSPMGGSSYEQYF.

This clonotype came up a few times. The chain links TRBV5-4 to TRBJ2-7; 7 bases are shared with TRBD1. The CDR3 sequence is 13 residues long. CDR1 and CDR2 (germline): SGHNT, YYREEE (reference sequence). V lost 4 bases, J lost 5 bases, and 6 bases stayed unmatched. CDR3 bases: TGTGCCAGCAGCCAGACAGGGATCGACGAGCAGTACTTC. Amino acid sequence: CASSQTGIDEQYF.